This TCR beta chain emerged from a study of CD8+ T cells in alopecia areata. Study-wide results and caveats: Lesional scalp exceeded normal scalp in clonality, especially in alopecia totalis/universalis. Many expanded lesional clones persisted in scalp and blood during tofacitinib. A single nonresponder leaves the baseline CD8+ expansion link to response uncertain.

V gave up 2 bases and J gave up 4 bases, with 9 bases separating them. CDR3 size: 14 residues. Per germline, CDR1 SGHVS and CDR2 FNYEAQ. The treatment was: oral pan-JAK inhibitor, 5-10 mg twice daily. As part of sample collection, lesional scalp punch biopsies and peripheral blood were taken from alopecia areata patients. cDNA reverse transcribed from extracted RNA served as the sequencing template. The data were produced by immunoSEQ multiplex PCR, yet TCRdb's version contains in-frame clones alone and is incomplete. The sample carries under 20,000 clones, around three fifths recorded once. This clone has more than one count but fewer than ten. Its cognate antigen is unknown.

This specimen was skin, taken at week 4, from a patient treated with tofacitinib. The rearrangement uses TRBV7-6 and TRBJ2-1; D unresolved. The source is a human donor with alopecia areata. This CDR3 reads CASSLMELYNEQFF. As DNA, the CDR3 is TGTGCCAGCAGCTTAATGGAGCTTTACAATGAGCAGTTCTTC.